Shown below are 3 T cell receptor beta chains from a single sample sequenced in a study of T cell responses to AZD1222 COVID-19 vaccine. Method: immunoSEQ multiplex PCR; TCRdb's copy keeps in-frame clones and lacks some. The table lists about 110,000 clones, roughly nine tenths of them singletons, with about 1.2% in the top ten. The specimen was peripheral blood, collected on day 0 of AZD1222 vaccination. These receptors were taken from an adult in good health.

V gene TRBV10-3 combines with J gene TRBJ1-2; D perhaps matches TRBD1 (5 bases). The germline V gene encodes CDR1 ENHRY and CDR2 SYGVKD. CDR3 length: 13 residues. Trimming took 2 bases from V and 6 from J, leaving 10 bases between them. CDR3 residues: CAISEGGFNGYTF. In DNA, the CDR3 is TGTGCCATCAGTGAGGGGGGTTTCAATGGCTACACCTTC.

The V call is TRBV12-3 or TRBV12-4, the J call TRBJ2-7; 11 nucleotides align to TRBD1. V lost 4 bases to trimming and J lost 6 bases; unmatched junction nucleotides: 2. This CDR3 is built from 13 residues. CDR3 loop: CASSWDRGFEQYF. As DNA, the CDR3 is TGTGCCAGCAGTTGGGACAGGGGGTTCGAGCAGTACTTC.

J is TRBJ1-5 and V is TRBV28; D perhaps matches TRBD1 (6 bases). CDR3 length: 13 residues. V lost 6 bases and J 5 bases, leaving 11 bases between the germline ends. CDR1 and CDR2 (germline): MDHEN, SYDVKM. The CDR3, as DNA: TGTGCCAGCAGCCGGACAGATTATCAGCCCCAGCATTTT. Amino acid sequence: CASSRTDYQPQHF.